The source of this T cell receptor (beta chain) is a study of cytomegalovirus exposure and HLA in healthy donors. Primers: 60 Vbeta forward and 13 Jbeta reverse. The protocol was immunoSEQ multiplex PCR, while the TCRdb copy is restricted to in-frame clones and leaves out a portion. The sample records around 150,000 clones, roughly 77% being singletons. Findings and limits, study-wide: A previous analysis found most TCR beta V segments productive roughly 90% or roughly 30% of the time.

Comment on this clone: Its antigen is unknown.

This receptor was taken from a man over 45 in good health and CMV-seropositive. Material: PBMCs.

CDR3 in DNA: TGTGCCAGCAGCCTCGGTTCGATGAGCGAGCAGTACTTC. As protein: CASSLGSMSEQYF. J is TRBJ2-7 and V is TRBV9; D gene unclear. The CDR3 loop spans 13 amino acids. Trimming removed 4 bases from V and 6 bases from J, with 14 bases in between. Germline-derived CDR1 and CDR2 are SGDLS and YYNGEE.